A selection of T cell receptor beta chains follows, all from one sample in a study of control samples from healthy donors and cancer patients. Repertoires were generated with immunoSEQ multiplex PCR, while TCRdb's copy carries only in-frame clones and drops some. Of some 77,000 clones in the sample, around nine tenths were seen once. What was sequenced was blood. The receptors were sampled from a woman aged 55-75 years in good health. CDR3s include the opening cysteine and the closing phenylalanine or tryptophan. Each record gives: J gene, D gene, V gene, clone size, CDR3 DNA, CDR3 protein. A D gene is named only where the DNA matches it firmly. For some rows the clone size is stated as once, few or many, or as a class when expanded; others skip it.

TRBJ1-3 | NA | TRBV19 | NA | TGTGCCCGTCTAAAGTGGAAGACTGGAAACACCATATATTTT | CARLKWKTGNTIYF
TRBJ2-2 | NA | TRBV5-1 | NA | TGCGCCAGCAGCTTGGGGTTGGGGAGAGCGAACACCGGGGAGCTGTTTTTT | CASSLGLGRANTGELFF
TRBJ2-7 | NA | TRBV3-1/TRBV3-2 | NA | TGTGCCAGCAGCCAAGTGTCAGACGGCGAGCAGTACTTC | CASSQVSDGEQYF
TRBJ1-2 | NA | TRBV28 | NA | TGTGCCAGCAGTCCCCACGGCAGGGATGGCTACACCTTC | CASSPHGRDGYTF
TRBJ2-7 | NA | TRBV5-8 | NA | TGTGCCAGCAGCTTGGTAGGGAACTTGGGGTACGAGCAGTACTTC | CASSLVGNLGYEQYF
TRBJ2-7 | TRBD1 | TRBV7-8 | NA | TGTGCCAGCACCGGGACAGGCCCTGGCGAGCAGTACTTC | CASTGTGPGEQYF
TRBJ1-6 | TRBD1 | TRBV7-9 | NA | TGTGCCAGCAGCAGAAGGGGACAGCAGAATTCACCCCTCCACTTT | CASSRRGQQNSPLHF
TRBJ1-4 | NA | TRBV18 | NA | TGTGCCAGCTCACCAGAGGGGCGCAGGTCGAAACTGTTTTTT | CASSPEGRRSKLFF
TRBJ1-6 | NA | TRBV5-4 | NA | TGTGCCAGCAGCTTGGAGGGCCCTGGAAGGTCCCTCCACTTT | CASSLEGPGRSLHF
TRBJ2-3 | TRBD2 | TRBV29-1 | NA | TGCAGCGCAGGGACTAGCGGGAGGATGGATACGCAGTATTTT | CSAGTSGRMDTQYF
TRBJ1-6 | NA | TRBV3-1/TRBV3-2 | NA | TGTGCCAGCAGCCAAGTCGTAGGAGGGAATTCACCCCTCCACTTT | CASSQVVGGNSPLHF
TRBJ2-7 | NA | TRBV2 | once | TGTGCCAGCGGTGCGGGGCGGGGCTCCTACGAGCAGTACTTC | CASGAGRGSYEQYF
TRBJ1-2 | NA | TRBV19 | medium-sized | TGTGCCAGTAGTTATTCAGTCTATGGCTACACCTTC | CASSYSVYGYTF
TRBJ1-1 | NA | TRBV28 | NA | TGTGCCGGCATTACTCGACAACTAAGTGAAGCTTTCTTT | CAGITRQLSEAFF
TRBJ1-3 | NA | TRBV28 | NA | TGTGCCAGCAGTTTAAATACTAATCGGGGTGGAAACACCATATATTTT | CASSLNTNRGGNTIYF
TRBJ2-7 | NA | TRBV5-5 | NA | TGTGCCAGCAGGCCTGGACCGCTGAGCTCCTACGAGCAGTACTTC | CASRPGPLSSYEQYF
TRBJ2-3 | TRBD2 | TRBV5-4 | NA | TGTGCCAGCAGCGACGGGACTAGCGGGAGGGATACGCAGTATTTT | CASSDGTSGRDTQYF
TRBJ1-1 | NA | TRBV29-1 | NA | TGCAGCGCCGCCGGCCCGAGGGAAGCTTTCTTT | CSAAGPREAFF